This is a list of T cell receptor beta chains from one sample in a study of PD-L1 blockade in urothelial cancer. Some clones are missing from TCRdb's copy, which holds only in-frame ones; the method was immunoSEQ multiplex PCR. Of more than 55,000 clones in the sample, 81% were seen once. This specimen was PBMCs, taken around atezolizumab (anti-PD-L1) treatment. The receptors were gathered from a man aged 65-85 years with urothelial cancer. CDR3s include the opening cysteine and the closing phenylalanine or tryptophan. The order of the fields is D gene, CDR3 length, V gene, clone size, J gene, CDR3 protein, CDR3 DNA. A D gene is named only where the DNA matches it firmly. Clone size, where shown, is once, few, many, or a class for clones that have expanded.

D: .
length: 14
V: TRBV15
size: .
J: TRBJ1-2
CDR3: CATSRDEQVYGYTF
DNA: TGTGCCACCAGCAGAGATGAACAGGTCTATGGCTACACCTTC

D: TRBD2
length: 14
V: TRBV10-2
size: .
J: TRBJ2-7
CDR3: CASSLSGGHYEQYF
DNA: TGCGCCAGCAGCCTTAGCGGGGGGCACTACGAGCAGTACTTC

D: TRBD1
length: 14
V: TRBV7-8
size: few
J: TRBJ2-7
CDR3: CASSSGTGSYEQYF
DNA: TGTGCCAGCAGTTCCGGGACAGGAAGTTACGAGCAGTACTTC

D: .
length: 14
V: TRBV7-8
size: few
J: TRBJ2-3
CDR3: CASSSTQGTDTQYF
DNA: TGTGCCAGCAGCTCTACCCAGGGCACAGATACGCAGTATTTT

D: .
length: 13
V: TRBV2
size: .
J: TRBJ2-2
CDR3: CASKLAVTGELFF
DNA: TGTGCCAGCAAACTAGCCGTCACCGGGGAGCTGTTTTTT

D: .
length: 14
V: TRBV5-5
size: .
J: TRBJ1-1
CDR3: CASSPTVQFNEAFF
DNA: TGTGCCAGCAGCCCGACAGTTCAATTTAATGAAGCTTTCTTT

D: .
length: 14
V: TRBV30
size: .
J: TRBJ2-3
CDR3: CASSGGPVADTQYF
DNA: TGTGCCTCCTCAGGAGGGCCGGTCGCAGATACGCAGTATTTT

D: .
length: 15
V: TRBV7-2
size: .
J: TRBJ2-7
CDR3: CASSLAQSAGVEQYF
DNA: TGTGCCAGCAGCTTAGCGCAGTCAGCAGGGGTCGAGCAGTACTTC

D: .
length: 14
V: TRBV7-9
size: .
J: TRBJ2-1
CDR3: CASSLGDTYNEQFF
DNA: TGTGCCAGCAGCTTGGGGGACACTTACAATGAGCAGTTCTTC

D: TRBD2
length: 18
V: TRBV7-2
size: .
J: TRBJ2-1
CDR3: CASSLGTSGRRLGNEQFF
DNA: TGTGCCAGCAGCTTAGGCACTAGCGGGAGGCGCTTAGGAAATGAGCAGTTCTTC

D: .
length: 13
V: TRBV6-1
size: .
J: TRBJ1-1
CDR3: CASSEGARTEAFF
DNA: TGTGCCAGCAGTGAGGGGGCGCGAACTGAAGCTTTCTTT

D: TRBD1
length: 15
V: TRBV12-5
size: .
J: TRBJ1-1
CDR3: CASGPPGQGATEAFF
DNA: TGTGCTAGTGGCCCCCCGGGACAGGGGGCGACTGAAGCTTTCTTT

D: TRBD1
length: 16
V: TRBV10-3
size: .
J: TRBJ2-5
CDR3: CAISSPGQGYQETQYF
DNA: TGTGCCATCAGCTCGCCGGGACAGGGGTACCAAGAGACCCAGTACTTC

D: .
length: 15
V: TRBV4-2
size: .
J: TRBJ2-3
CDR3: CASSQEHLAGARQYF
DNA: TGTGCCAGCAGCCAAGAGCATCTGGCGGGGGCCCGGCAGTATTTT

D: .
length: 14
V: TRBV5-1
size: .
J: TRBJ2-5
CDR3: CASSMGFSQETQYF
DNA: TGCGCCAGCAGCATGGGATTTAGTCAAGAGACCCAGTACTTC

D: .
length: 16
V: TRBV28
size: .
J: TRBJ1-5
CDR3: CASSFGALGANQPQHF
DNA: TGTGCCAGCAGTTTCGGGGCCCTGGGGGCCAATCAGCCCCAGCATTTT

D: .
length: 16
V: TRBV18
size: .
J: TRBJ1-2
CDR3: CASSPGIETGDVGYTF
DNA: TGTGCCAGCTCACCAGGCATCGAGACAGGAGATGTGGGCTACACCTTC

D: .
length: 16
V: TRBV6-6
size: .
J: TRBJ1-1
CDR3: CASSYSQGRGTTEAFF
DNA: TGTGCCAGCAGTTACAGTCAGGGGAGGGGGACCACTGAAGCTTTCTTT

D: TRBD1
length: 16
V: TRBV30
size: .
J: TRBJ2-6
CDR3: CAWRDRGFAGANVLTF
DNA: TGTGCCTGGAGGGACAGGGGTTTCGCTGGGGCCAACGTCCTGACTTTC

D: .
length: 14
V: TRBV5-5
size: once
J: TRBJ2-3
CDR3: CASSLASRTDTQYF
DNA: TGTGCCAGCAGCTTGGCGTCTCGCACAGATACGCAGTATTTT

D: TRBD2
length: 15
V: TRBV6-5
size: .
J: TRBJ2-1
CDR3: CASSPTSGSYNEQFF
DNA: TGTGCCAGCAGCCCGACTAGCGGGTCCTACAATGAGCAGTTCTTC

D: TRBD1
length: 14
V: TRBV27
size: .
J: TRBJ2-5
CDR3: CASTRQGSQETQYF
DNA: TGTGCCAGCACCCGACAGGGGAGCCAAGAGACCCAGTACTTC

D: TRBD1
length: 15
V: TRBV19
size: .
J: TRBJ1-1
CDR3: CASSSRGSMNTEAFF
DNA: TGTGCCAGTAGCTCCAGGGGGAGTATGAACACTGAAGCTTTCTTT

D: .
length: 14
V: TRBV5-1
size: .
J: TRBJ2-1
CDR3: CASSLGTEGDEQFF
DNA: TGCGCCAGCAGCCTGGGGACGGAAGGGGATGAGCAGTTCTTC

D: .
length: 14
V: TRBV7-3
size: once
J: TRBJ1-2
CDR3: CASSFGVEGRGYTF
DNA: TGTGCCAGCAGCTTTGGGGTTGAGGGTCGGGGCTACACCTTC

D: TRBD1
length: 14
V: TRBV7-9
size: .
J: TRBJ1-4
CDR3: CASSSGTDGEKLFF
DNA: TGTGCCAGCAGCTCCGGGACAGACGGTGAAAAACTGTTTTTT

D: TRBD1
length: 14
V: TRBV6-5
size: .
J: TRBJ1-4
CDR3: CASRSGTANEKLFF
DNA: TGTGCCAGCAGGTCCGGGACAGCTAATGAAAAACTGTTTTTT

D: .
length: 15
V: TRBV19
size: .
J: TRBJ1-2
CDR3: CASSRHEAANYGYTF
DNA: TGTGCCAGTAGTAGGCATGAGGCGGCTAACTATGGCTACACCTTC

D: .
length: 14
V: TRBV7-9
size: .
J: TRBJ2-7
CDR3: CASSLDSYLYEQYF
DNA: TGTGCCAGCAGCCTTGACAGCTACCTCTACGAGCAGTACTTC

D: .
length: 16
V: TRBV7-2
size: once
J: TRBJ1-1
CDR3: CASSLVRAGSIPEAFF
DNA: TGTGCCAGCAGCTTAGTACGCGCAGGTTCTATCCCCGAAGCTTTCTTT

D: .
length: 13
V: TRBV21-1
size: .
J: TRBJ2-5
CDR3: CASSSTGEETQYF
DNA: TGTGCCAGCAGTTCGACAGGGGAAGAGACCCAGTACTTC

D: TRBD1
length: 15
V: TRBV7-9
size: many
J: TRBJ1-1
CDR3: CASSIQTGGVSEAFF
DNA: TGTGCCAGCAGCATCCAGACAGGGGGAGTCTCTGAAGCTTTCTTT

D: .
length: 13
V: TRBV2
size: .
J: TRBJ2-7
CDR3: CASSEGGAYEQYF
DNA: TGTGCCAGCAGTGAAGGCGGTGCCTACGAGCAGTACTTC

D: .
length: 15
V: TRBV27
size: .
J: TRBJ2-2
CDR3: CASSFAATLTGELFF
DNA: TGTGCCAGCAGTTTCGCGGCGACCTTGACCGGGGAGCTGTTTTTT

D: TRBD2
length: 15
V: TRBV4-2
size: .
J: TRBJ2-1
CDR3: CASSRDAWGGGEQFF
DNA: TGTGCCAGCAGCCGGGATGCTTGGGGGGGAGGTGAGCAGTTCTTC

D: .
length: 15
V: TRBV18
size: .
J: TRBJ1-6
CDR3: CASSTREGADSPLHF
DNA: TGTGCCAGCTCAACTCGAGAAGGGGCGGATTCACCCCTCCACTTT

D: .
length: 15
V: TRBV15
size: .
J: TRBJ2-7
CDR3: CATSRDRSSSYEQYF
DNA: TGTGCCACCAGCAGAGATCGAAGTAGCTCCTACGAGCAGTACTTC

D: TRBD1
length: 15
V: TRBV2
size: .
J: TRBJ1-1
CDR3: CASGQGPLRNTEAFF
DNA: TGTGCCAGTGGACAGGGGCCTCTCCGGAACACTGAAGCTTTCTTT

D: .
length: 16
V: TRBV5-4
size: .
J: TRBJ1-3
CDR3: CASSLDRTSSGNTIYF
DNA: TGTGCCAGCAGCTTAGACAGAACAAGCTCTGGAAACACCATATATTTT

D: TRBD1
length: 15
V: TRBV11-2
size: .
J: TRBJ2-7
CDR3: CASSPPGGKSYEQYF
DNA: TGTGCCAGCAGCCCCCCAGGGGGAAAGTCCTACGAGCAGTACTTC

D: .
length: 14
V: TRBV29-1
size: few
J: TRBJ2-2
CDR3: CSAARGTNTGELFF
DNA: TGCAGCGCCGCCAGAGGGACAAACACCGGGGAGCTGTTTTTT

D: TRBD1
length: 14
V: TRBV29-1
size: .
J: TRBJ1-2
CDR3: CSVAPTGGDHGYTF
DNA: TGCAGCGTTGCCCCGACAGGGGGCGATCATGGCTACACCTTC

D: TRBD1
length: 16
V: TRBV7-9
size: .
J: TRBJ1-4
CDR3: CASSLTRTGENEKLFF
DNA: TGTGCCAGCAGCCTCACTCGGACAGGGGAGAATGAAAAACTGTTTTTT

D: .
length: 13
V: TRBV6-5
size: .
J: TRBJ2-5
CDR3: CASSRGTEETQYF
DNA: TGTGCCAGCAGCCGGGGAACGGAAGAGACCCAGTACTTC

D: TRBD1
length: 20
V: TRBV15
size: .
J: TRBJ1-2
CDR3: CATSRERDRVFVLESYGYTF
DNA: TGTGCCACCAGCAGAGAACGGGACAGGGTATTTGTCTTGGAGAGCTATGGCTACACCTTC

D: .
length: 14
V: TRBV5-8
size: .
J: TRBJ1-2
CDR3: CASSLVDRSYGYTF
DNA: TGTGCCAGCAGCTTGGTAGACAGATCCTATGGCTACACCTTC

D: .
length: 16
V: TRBV4-1
size: few
J: TRBJ2-2
CDR3: CASSQVDRLPTGELFF
DNA: TGCGCCAGCAGCCAGGTCGACAGGCTACCCACCGGGGAGCTGTTTTTT

D: .
length: 13
V: TRBV5-4
size: .
J: TRBJ1-1
CDR3: CASSLDGGTEAFF
DNA: TGTGCCAGCAGCTTGGATGGGGGGACTGAAGCTTTCTTT

D: .
length: 13
V: TRBV4-2
size: .
J: TRBJ2-7
CDR3: CASSQGREDEQYF
DNA: TGTGCCAGCAGCCAAGGCAGGGAGGACGAGCAGTACTTC

D: .
length: 16
V: TRBV25-1
size: .
J: TRBJ2-5
CDR3: CASSELVTGLQETQYF
DNA: TGTGCCAGCAGTGAATTAGTAACAGGGTTGCAAGAGACCCAGTACTTC

D: .
length: 16
V: TRBV5-1
size: .
J: TRBJ2-5
CDR3: CASSPSRGEVSETQYF
DNA: TGCGCCAGCAGCCCCAGCAGGGGTGAGGTTTCGGAGACCCAGTACTTC

D: .
length: 11
V: TRBV14
size: .
J: TRBJ2-3
CDR3: CASGAGSLAHF
DNA: TGTGCCAGTGGGGCCGGGAGCCTTGCCCATTTT

D: TRBD2
length: 16
V: TRBV6-5
size: few
J: TRBJ2-1
CDR3: CASKYSGEGGPTEQFF
DNA: TGTGCCAGCAAATACTCGGGCGAGGGAGGGCCGACTGAGCAGTTCTTC